The clone carrying this TCR beta chain was found once. The data derive from a study of T cell changes during pregnancy in multiple sclerosis. Generated by immunoSEQ multiplex PCR, the TCRdb table keeps only in-frame clones and is missing some. The table has around 21,000 clones, roughly nine tenths seen once. V was cut by 6 bases and J by 8 bases, with 11 bases left in between. The CDR3 runs 13 residues. The germline V gene has CDR1 SNHLY and CDR2 FYNNEI. The chain joins TRBV2 to TRBJ1-6; D is undetermined. This clonotype was sampled from a female donor in good health, enrolled as a control in a pregnancy study. Sequenced material: CD8+ T cells from peripheral blood mononuclear cells, taken after pregnancy. The CDR3: CASRSGFDSPLHF. In DNA, the CDR3 is TGTGCCAGCAGATCGGGGTTCGATTCACCCCTCCACTTT. Based on the CDR3 plus reference TRBV2 and TRBJ1-6, the full variable domain is EPEVTQTPSHQVTQMGQEVILRCVPISNHLYFYWYRQILGQKVEFLVSFYNNEISEKSEIFDDQFSVERPDGSNFTLKIRSTKLEDSAMYFCASRSGFDSPLHFGNGTRLTVT.